A single sample gave rise to the 9 T cell receptor beta chains below, sequenced in a study of blood T cell repertoires in COVID-19 (dated by TCRdb to the early 2020s). Libraries were prepared through the immunoSEQ multiplex PCR assay. Sourced from immuneACCESS, this table was stored by TCRdb with only in-frame sequences that have V and J called. A share of the clones is absent; for the studies checked, an unresolved V gene accounts for under half, and the remainder has no known explanation. The sample table records about 56,000 clones; over 75% of these occur just once. About 3.2% of the sample goes to the ten largest clones. Sequenced material: peripheral blood. The receptor source for this set is a man aged 50-60 years with active COVID-19.

The chain links TRBV12-3 or TRBV12-4 to TRBJ2-5; 7 positions match TRBD1. V dropped 6 bases and J dropped 3; count of bases not matched to a gene: 1. The length of the CDR3 is 12 residues. CDR3 nucleotide sequence: TGTGCCAGCAGCCAGGGGGAAGAGACCCAGTACTTC. It encodes CASSQGEETQYF.

The chain is built from TRBV19 and TRBJ1-6, with D possibly matching TRBD1 (6 bases). Trimming stripped 6 bases from V and 7 bases from J, with 13 bases between. The germline CDR1 and CDR2 sequences are LNHDA and SQIVND (reference sequence). This CDR3 region has 14 residues. Here the CDR3 reads CASRDSGGNSPLHF. CDR3 nucleotide sequence: TGTGCCAGTAGGGACAGCGGCGGGAATTCACCCCTCCACTTT. Full variable domain (rest looked up from reference TRBV19 and TRBJ1-6): DGGITQSPKYLFRKEGQNVTLSCEQNLNHDAMYWYRQDPGQGLRLIYYSQIVNDFQKGDIAEGYSVSREKKESFPLTVTSAQKNPTAFYLCASRDSGGNSPLHFGNGTRLTVT.

This rearrangement joins TRBV7-2 to TRBJ2-7, with 13 bases lining up with TRBD2. V lost 5 bases, J lost 13 bases, and 5 bases stayed unmatched. The CDR3 runs to 12 residues. CDR1 SGHTA and CDR2 FQGNSA come from the germline V gene. Written as DNA, the CDR3 is TGTGCCAGCAGCCCGGGACTAGCGGGGATATACTTC. Its protein is CASSPGLAGIYF.

The V call is TRBV7-9, the J call TRBJ2-5; perhaps TRBD2 as D (7 bases). With 5 bases removed from V and 7 bases from J, the gap between germline ends came to 17 bases. The CDR3 contains 14 residues. CDR1 is SEHNR and CDR2 is FQNEAQ in the germline V gene (reference sequence). The CDR3 nucleotides read TGTGCCAGCAGCCTCTGGGGGGGGCGAGTGACCCAGTACTTC. It encodes CASSLWGGRVTQYF.

J is TRBJ2-2 and V is TRBV6-5, with a tentative D call TRBD1 (6 bases). Germline assignment: CDR1 MNHEY and CDR2 SVGAGI. V lost 8 bases and J lost 0, with 10 bases in between. This CDR3 has 14 residues. CDR3 sequence (DNA): TGTGCCAGCCAGGACAGAACGAACACCGGGGAGCTGTTTTTT. Residues: CASQDRTNTGELFF.

This clone was counted once. The chain carries TRBV5-1 and TRBJ2-1, with 12 bases fitting TRBD1. Germline V gives CDR1 SGHRS, CDR2 YFSETQ. The CDR3 contains 13 residues. Trimming at V came to 7 bases and at J to 9 bases, leaving 5 bases not matched to a gene. CDR3 coding DNA: TGCGCCAGCCGGGACAGGGGGCGGGCTGAGCAGTTCTTC. Protein product: CASRDRGRAEQFF.

The chain links TRBV6-6 to TRBJ2-7, with D unclear. Trimming shortened V by 5 bases and J by 3 bases, and 11 bases separated the two germline ends. Germline values: CDR1 MNHNY, CDR2 SVGAGI (reference sequence). The CDR3 totals 13 residues. CDR3 sequence reads: CASSQDNHYEQYF. The CDR3 DNA sequence: TGTGCCAGCAGTCAAGACAACCACTACGAGCAGTACTTC.

A single count supports this clone. CDR3 DNA: TGTGCCAGCAGTTACGGAGGCGCGGATGGCTACACCTTC. Its translation is CASSYGGADGYTF. The J gene is TRBJ1-2, the V gene TRBV6-2 or TRBV6-3; D gene uncertain. The CDR3 runs 13 residues. The V end was cut by 2 bases, the J end by 6 bases, with 10 bases between. In germline, CDR1 is MNHEY, CDR2 SVGEGT.

The chain uses TRBV5-1 and TRBJ2-4; maybe TRBD1 (5 bases). Germline V gene sequence: CDR1 SGHRS, CDR2 YFSETQ. V lost 3 bases, J lost 1 base, and 11 bases lay in between. This CDR3 region has 15 residues. CDR3 region: CASSSRDSAKNIQYF. In nucleotides, the CDR3 is TGCGCCAGCAGCTCCAGGGATTCGGCCAAAAACATTCAGTACTTC.